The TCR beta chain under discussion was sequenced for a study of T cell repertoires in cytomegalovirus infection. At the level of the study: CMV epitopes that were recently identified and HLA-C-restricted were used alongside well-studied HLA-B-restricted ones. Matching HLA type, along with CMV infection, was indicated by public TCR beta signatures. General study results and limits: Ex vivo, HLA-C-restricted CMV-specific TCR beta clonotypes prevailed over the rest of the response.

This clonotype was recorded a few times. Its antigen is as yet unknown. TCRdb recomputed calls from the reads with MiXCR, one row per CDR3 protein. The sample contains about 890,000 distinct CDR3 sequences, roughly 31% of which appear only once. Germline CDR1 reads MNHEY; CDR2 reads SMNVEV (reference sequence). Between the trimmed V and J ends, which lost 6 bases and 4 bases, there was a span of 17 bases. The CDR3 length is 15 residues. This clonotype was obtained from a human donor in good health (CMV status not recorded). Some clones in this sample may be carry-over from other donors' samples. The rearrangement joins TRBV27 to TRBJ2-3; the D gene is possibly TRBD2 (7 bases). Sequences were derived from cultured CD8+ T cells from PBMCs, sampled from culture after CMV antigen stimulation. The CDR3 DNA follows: TGTGCCAGCAGAGGGGTGGGGGGGCAGTCAGATACGCAGTATTTT. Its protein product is CASRGVGGQSDTQYF.